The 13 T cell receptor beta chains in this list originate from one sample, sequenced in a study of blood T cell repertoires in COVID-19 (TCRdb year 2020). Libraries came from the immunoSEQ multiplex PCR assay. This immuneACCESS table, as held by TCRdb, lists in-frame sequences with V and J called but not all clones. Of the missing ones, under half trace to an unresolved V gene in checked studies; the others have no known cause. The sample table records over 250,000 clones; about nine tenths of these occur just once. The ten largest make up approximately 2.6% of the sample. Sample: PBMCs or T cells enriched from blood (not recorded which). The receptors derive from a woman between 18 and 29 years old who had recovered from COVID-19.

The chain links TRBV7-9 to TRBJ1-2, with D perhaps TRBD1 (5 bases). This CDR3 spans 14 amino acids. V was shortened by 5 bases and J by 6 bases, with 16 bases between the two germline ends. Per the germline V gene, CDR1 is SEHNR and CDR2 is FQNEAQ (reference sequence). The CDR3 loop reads CASSASQVTHGYTF. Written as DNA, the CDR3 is TGTGCCAGCAGCGCCTCACAGGTCACCCATGGCTACACCTTC.

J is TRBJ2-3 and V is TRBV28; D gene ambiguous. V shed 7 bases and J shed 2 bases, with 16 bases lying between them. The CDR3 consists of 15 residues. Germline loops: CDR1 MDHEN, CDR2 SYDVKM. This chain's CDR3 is CASNLGQAHTDTQYF. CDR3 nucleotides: TGTGCCAGCAACTTGGGTCAAGCGCACACAGATACGCAGTATTTT. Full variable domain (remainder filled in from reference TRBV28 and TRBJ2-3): DVKVTQSSRYLVKRTGEKVFLECVQDMDHENMFWYRQDPGLGLRLIYFSYDVKMKEKGDIPEGYSVSREKKERFSLILESASTNQTSMYLCASNLGQAHTDTQYFGPGTRLTVL.

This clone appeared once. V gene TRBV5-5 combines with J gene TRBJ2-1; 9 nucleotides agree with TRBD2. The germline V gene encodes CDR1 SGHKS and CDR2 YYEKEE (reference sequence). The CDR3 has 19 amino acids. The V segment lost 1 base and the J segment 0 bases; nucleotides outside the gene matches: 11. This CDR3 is CASSLWLAGLGSSYNEQFF. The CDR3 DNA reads TGTGCCAGCAGCTTGTGGCTAGCGGGGCTGGGAAGCTCCTACAATGAGCAGTTCTTC.

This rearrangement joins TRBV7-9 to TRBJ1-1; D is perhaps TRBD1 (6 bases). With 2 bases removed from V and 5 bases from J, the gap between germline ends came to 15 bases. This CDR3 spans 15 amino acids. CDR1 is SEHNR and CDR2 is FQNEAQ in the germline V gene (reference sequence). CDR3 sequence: CASSLTGGWGTEAFF. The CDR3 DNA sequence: TGTGCCAGCAGCTTAACGGGGGGCTGGGGGACTGAAGCTTTCTTT.

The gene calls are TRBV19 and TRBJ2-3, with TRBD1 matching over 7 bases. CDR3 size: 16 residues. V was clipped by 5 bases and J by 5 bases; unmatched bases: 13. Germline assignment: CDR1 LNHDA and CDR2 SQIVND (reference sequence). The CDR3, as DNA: TGTGCCAGTAGTGTTGACAGGGAAGCCGTAGGAGATACGCAGTATTTT. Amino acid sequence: CASSVDREAVGDTQYF.

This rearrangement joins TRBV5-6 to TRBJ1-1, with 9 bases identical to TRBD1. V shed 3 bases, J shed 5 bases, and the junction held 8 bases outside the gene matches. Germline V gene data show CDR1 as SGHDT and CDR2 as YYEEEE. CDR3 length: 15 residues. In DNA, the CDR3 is TGTGCCAGCAGCTCAGTGGACAGGGGAACGACTGAAGCTTTCTTT. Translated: CASSSVDRGTTEAFF.

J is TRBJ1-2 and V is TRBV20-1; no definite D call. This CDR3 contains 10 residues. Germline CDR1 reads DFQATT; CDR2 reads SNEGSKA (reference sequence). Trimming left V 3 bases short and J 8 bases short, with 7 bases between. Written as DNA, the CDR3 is TGCAGTGCTAGGATGAGGGGCTACACCTTC. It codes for CSARMRGYTF.

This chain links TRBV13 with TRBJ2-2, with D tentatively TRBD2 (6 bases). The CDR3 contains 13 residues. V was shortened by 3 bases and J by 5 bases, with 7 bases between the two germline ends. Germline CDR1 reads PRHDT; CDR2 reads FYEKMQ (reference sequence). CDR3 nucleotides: TGTGCCAGCAGCTTCCGGGGGACCGGGGAGCTGTTTTTT. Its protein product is CASSFRGTGELFF.

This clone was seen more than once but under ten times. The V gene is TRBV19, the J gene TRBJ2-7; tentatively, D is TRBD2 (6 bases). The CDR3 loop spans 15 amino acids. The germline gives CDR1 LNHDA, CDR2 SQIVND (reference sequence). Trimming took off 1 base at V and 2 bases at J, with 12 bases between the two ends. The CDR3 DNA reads TGTGCCAGTAGTATAGGGGTAGCGGCAGCCTACGAGCAGTACTTC. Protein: CASSIGVAAAYEQYF.

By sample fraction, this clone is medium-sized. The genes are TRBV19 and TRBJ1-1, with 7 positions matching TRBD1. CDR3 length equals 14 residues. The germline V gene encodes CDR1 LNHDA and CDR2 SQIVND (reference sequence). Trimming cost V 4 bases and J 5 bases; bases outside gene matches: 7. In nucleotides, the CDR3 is TGTGCCAGTAGTACCCGACAGGGACGGACTGAAGCTTTCTTT. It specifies CASSTRQGRTEAFF.

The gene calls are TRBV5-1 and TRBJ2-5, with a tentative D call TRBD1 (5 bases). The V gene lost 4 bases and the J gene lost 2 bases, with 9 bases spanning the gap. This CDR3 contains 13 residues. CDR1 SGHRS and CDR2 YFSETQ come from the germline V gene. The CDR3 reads CASSQGSQETQYF. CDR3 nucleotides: TGCGCCAGCAGCCAGGGATCGCAAGAGACCCAGTACTTC.

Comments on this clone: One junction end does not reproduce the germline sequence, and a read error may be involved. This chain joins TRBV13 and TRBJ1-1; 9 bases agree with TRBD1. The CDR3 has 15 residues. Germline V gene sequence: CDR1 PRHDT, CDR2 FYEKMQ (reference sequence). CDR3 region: CANSLLGQGNTEAFF. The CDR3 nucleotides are TGTGCCAACAGCTTATTGGGACAGGGGAACACTGAAGCTTTCTTT.

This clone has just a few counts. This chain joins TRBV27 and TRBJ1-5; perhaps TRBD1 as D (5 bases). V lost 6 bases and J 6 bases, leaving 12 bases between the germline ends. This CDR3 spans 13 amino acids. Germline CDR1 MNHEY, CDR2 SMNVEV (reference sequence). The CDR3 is CASRPGLTQPQHF. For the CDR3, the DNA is TGTGCCAGCAGACCGGGACTTACTCAGCCCCAGCATTTT.